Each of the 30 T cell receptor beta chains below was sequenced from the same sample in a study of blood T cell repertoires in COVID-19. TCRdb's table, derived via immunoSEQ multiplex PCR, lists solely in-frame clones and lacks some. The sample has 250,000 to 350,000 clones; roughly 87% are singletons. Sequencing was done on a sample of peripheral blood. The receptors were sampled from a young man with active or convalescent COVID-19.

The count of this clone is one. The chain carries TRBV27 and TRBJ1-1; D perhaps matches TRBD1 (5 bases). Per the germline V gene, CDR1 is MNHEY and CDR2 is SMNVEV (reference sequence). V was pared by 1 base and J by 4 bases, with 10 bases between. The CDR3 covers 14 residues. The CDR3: CASSLLGQGTEAFF. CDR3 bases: TGTGCCAGCAGTTTATTAGGTCAGGGCACTGAAGCTTTCTTT.

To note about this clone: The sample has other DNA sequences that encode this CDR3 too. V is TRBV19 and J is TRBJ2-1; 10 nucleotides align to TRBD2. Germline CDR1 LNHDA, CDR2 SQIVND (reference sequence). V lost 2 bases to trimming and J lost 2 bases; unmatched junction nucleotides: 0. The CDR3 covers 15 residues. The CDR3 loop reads CASSISGGAYNEQFF. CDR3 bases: TGTGCCAGTAGTATAAGCGGGGGGGCCTACAATGAGCAGTTCTTC.

The CDR3 DNA reads TGTGCCACCCACTCTCTTGCCAGGGGGCGATGCTACGAGCAGTACTTC. Amino acids: CATHSLARGRCYEQYF. The genes are TRBV11-3 and TRBJ2-7, with 8 positions matching TRBD1. From germline, CDR1 is SGHNT and CDR2 YENEEA. The trim removed 10 bases at V and 3 bases at J, leaving 17 bases unmatched. This CDR3 comprises 16 residues.

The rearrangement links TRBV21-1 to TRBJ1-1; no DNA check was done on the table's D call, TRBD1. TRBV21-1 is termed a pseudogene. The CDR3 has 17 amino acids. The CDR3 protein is CASSPPGQTGLNTEAFF. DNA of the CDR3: TGTGCCAGCAGCCCTCCGGGACAGACCGGCCTGAACACTGAAGCTTTCTTT.

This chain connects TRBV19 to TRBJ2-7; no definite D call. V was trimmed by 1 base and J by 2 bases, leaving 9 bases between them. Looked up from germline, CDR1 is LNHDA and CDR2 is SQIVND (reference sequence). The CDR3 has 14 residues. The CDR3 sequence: CASSIAHRTYEQYF. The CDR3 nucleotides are TGTGCCAGTAGTATAGCACATCGAACCTACGAGCAGTACTTC.

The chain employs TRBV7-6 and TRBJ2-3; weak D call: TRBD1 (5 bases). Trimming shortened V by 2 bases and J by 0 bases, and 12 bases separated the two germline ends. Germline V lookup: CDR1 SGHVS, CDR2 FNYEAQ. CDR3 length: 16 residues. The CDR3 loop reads CASSLQGGRSTDTQYF. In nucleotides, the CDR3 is TGTGCCAGCAGCTTACAGGGTGGACGTAGCACAGATACGCAGTATTTT.

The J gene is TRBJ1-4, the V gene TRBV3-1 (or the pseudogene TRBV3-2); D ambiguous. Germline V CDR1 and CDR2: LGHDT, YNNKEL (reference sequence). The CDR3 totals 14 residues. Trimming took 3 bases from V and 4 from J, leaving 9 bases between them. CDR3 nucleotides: TGTGCCAGCAGCCAGCGCGGGAATAATGAAAAACTGTTTTTT. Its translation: CASSQRGNNEKLFF.

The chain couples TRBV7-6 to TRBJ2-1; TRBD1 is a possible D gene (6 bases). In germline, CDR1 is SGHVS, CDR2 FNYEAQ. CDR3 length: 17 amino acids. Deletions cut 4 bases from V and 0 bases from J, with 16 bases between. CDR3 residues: CASSSRTAGVSYNEQFF. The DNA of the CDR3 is TGTGCCAGCAGCTCCCGGACAGCCGGCGTCTCCTACAATGAGCAGTTCTTC.

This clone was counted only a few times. The CDR3 loop reads CSVRTGGGKLFF. The CDR3 nucleotides are TGCAGCGTAAGAACCGGGGGAGGTAAACTGTTTTTT. The chain joins TRBV29-1 to TRBJ1-4, with a possible D match to TRBD1 (5 bases). Germline CDR1 reads SQVTM; CDR2 reads ANQGSEA. This CDR3 comprises 12 residues. Trimming stripped 6 bases from V and 11 bases from J, with 16 bases between.

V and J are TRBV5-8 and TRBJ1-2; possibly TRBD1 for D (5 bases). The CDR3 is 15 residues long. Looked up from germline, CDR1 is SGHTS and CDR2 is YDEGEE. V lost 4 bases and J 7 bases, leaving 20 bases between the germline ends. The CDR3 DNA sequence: TGTGCCAGCAGCCCCAGGGAGGGGTGGAAGATTGGCTACACCTTC. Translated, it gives CASSPREGWKIGYTF.

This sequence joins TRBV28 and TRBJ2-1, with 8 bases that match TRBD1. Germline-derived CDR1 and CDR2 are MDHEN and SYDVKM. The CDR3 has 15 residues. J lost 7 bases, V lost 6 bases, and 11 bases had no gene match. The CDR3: CASSLGAGGWNEQFF. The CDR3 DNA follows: TGTGCCAGCAGCCTGGGAGCAGGGGGCTGGAATGAGCAGTTCTTC.

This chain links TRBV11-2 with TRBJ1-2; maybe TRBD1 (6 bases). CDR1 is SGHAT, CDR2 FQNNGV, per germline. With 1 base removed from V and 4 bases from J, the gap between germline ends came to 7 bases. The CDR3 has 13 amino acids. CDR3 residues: CASSLAGAYGYTF. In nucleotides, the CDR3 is TGTGCCAGCAGCTTAGCAGGGGCCTATGGCTACACCTTC.

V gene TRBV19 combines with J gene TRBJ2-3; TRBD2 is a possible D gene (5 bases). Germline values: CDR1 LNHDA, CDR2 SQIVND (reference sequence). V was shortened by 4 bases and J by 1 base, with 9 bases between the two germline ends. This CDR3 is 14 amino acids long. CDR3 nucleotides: TGTGCCAGTAGTAGCGGGTGGGGCACAGATACGCAGTATTTT. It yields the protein CASSSGWGTDTQYF.

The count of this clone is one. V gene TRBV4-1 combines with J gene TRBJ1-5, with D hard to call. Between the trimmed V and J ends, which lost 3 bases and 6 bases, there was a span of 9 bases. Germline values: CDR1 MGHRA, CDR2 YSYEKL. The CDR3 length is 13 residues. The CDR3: CASSQGVVQPQHF. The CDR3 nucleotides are TGCGCCAGCAGCCAGGGAGTCGTTCAGCCCCAGCATTTT.

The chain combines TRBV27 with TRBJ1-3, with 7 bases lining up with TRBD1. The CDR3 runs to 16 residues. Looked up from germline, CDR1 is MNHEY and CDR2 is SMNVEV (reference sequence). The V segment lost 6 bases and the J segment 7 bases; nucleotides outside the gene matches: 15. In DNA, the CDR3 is TGTGCCAGCAGCCTCACCCGGACAGGCGACGTTAACACCATATATTTT. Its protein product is CASSLTRTGDVNTIYF.

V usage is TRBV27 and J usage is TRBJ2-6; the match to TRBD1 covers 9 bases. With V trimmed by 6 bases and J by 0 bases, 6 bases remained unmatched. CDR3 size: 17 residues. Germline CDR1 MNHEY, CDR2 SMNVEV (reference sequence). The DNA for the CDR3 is TGTGCCAGCAGAGGGACAGGGTTCCCCTCTGGGGCCAACGTCCTGACTTTC. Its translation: CASRGTGFPSGANVLTF.

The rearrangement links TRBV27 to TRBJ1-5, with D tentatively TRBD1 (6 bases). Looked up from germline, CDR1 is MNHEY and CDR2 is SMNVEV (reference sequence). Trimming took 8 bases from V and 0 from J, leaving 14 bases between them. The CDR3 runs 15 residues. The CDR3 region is CASGRQVRSNQPQHF. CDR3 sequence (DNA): TGTGCCAGCGGAAGACAGGTCCGTAGCAATCAGCCCCAGCATTTT.

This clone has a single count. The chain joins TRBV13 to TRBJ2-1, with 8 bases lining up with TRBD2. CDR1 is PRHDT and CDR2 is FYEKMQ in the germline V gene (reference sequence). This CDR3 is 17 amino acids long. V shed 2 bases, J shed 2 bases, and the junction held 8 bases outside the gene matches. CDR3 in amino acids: CASSLLAGRRTYNEQFF. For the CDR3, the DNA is TGTGCCAGCAGCTTATTAGCGGGGCGGAGGACCTACAATGAGCAGTTCTTC.

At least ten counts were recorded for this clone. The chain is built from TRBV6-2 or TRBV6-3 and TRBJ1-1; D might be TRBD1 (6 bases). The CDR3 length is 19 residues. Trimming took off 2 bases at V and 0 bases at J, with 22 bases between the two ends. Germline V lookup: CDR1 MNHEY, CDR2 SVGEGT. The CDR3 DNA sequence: TGTGCCAGCAGTTACGCCCTCGGGGGGGCTAGGGGTATGAACACTGAAGCTTTCTTT. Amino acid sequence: CASSYALGGARGMNTEAFF.

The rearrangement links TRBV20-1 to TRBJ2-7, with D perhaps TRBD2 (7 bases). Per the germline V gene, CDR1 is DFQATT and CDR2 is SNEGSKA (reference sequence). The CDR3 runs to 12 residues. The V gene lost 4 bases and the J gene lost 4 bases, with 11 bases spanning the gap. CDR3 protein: CSATEGGYEQYF. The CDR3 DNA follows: TGCAGTGCTACTGAGGGGGGGTACGAGCAGTACTTC.

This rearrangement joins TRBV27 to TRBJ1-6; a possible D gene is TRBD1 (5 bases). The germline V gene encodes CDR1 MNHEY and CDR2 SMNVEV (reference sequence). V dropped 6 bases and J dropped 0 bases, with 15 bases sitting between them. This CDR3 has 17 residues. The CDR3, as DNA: TGTGCCAGCAGCGTCCGCTTGACAGTCTCCTATAATTCACCCCTCCACTTT. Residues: CASSVRLTVSYNSPLHF.

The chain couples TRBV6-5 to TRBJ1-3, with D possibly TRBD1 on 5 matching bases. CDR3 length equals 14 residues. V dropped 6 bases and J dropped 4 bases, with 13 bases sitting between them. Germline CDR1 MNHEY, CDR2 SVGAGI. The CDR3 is CASSIQGVGNTIYF. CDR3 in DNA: TGTGCCAGCAGCATCCAAGGGGTCGGAAACACCATATATTTT.

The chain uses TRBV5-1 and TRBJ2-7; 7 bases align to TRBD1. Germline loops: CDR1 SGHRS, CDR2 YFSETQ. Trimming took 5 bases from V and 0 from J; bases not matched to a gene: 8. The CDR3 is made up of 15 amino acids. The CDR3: CASSEGGRSSYEQYF. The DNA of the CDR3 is TGCGCCAGCAGTGAAGGGGGCCGGAGCTCCTACGAGCAGTACTTC.

The CDR3: CASSPGGLAVTYEQYF. CDR3 DNA sequence: TGTGCCAGCAGCCCGGGGGGACTAGCGGTCACCTACGAGCAGTACTTC. The V gene is TRBV7-6, the J gene TRBJ2-7, with 11 bases identical to TRBD2. The V gene end was trimmed by 5 bases and the J gene end by 2 bases; junction bases not matched to a gene: 8. CDR3 length: 16 amino acids. CDR1 SGHVS and CDR2 FNYEAQ come from the germline V gene.

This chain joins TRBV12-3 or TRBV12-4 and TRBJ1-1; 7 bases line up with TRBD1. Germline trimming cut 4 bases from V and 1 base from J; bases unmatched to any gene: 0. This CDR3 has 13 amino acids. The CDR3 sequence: CASSWTGNTEAFF. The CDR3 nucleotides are TGTGCCAGCAGTTGGACAGGGAACACTGAAGCTTTCTTT.

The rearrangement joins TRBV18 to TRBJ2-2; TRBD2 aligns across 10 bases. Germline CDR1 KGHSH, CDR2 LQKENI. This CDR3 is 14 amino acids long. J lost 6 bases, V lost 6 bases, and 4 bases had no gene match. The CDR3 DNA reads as TGTGCCAGCTCCCTAGCGGGAGTTGCCGGGGAGCTGTTTTTT. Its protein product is CASSLAGVAGELFF.

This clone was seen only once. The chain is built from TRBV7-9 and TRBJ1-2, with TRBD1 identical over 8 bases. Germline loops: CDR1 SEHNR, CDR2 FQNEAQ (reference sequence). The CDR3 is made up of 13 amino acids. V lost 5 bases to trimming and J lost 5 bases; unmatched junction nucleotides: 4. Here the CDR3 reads CASSGDRGYGYTF. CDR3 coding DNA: TGTGCCAGCAGCGGTGACAGGGGTTATGGCTACACCTTC.

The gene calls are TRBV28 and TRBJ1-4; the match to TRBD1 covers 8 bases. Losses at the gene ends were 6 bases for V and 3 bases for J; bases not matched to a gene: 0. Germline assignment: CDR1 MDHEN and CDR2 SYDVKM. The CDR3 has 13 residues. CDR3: CASRGQANEKLFF. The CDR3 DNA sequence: TGTGCCAGCAGGGGACAGGCTAATGAAAAACTGTTTTTT.

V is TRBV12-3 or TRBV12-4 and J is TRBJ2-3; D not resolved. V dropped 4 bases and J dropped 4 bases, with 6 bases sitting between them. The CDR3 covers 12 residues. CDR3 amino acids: CASSYQSDTQYF. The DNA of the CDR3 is TGTGCCAGCAGTTACCAGTCAGATACGCAGTATTTT.

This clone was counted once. The chain's CDR3 is CASSSFAAVSYEQYF. The DNA for the CDR3 is TGTGCCAGCAGCTCCTTTGCGGCAGTGAGCTACGAGCAGTACTTC. J is TRBJ2-7 and V is TRBV7-2; D not resolved. The CDR3 consists of 15 residues. The germline gives CDR1 SGHTA, CDR2 FQGNSA. Trimming took 4 bases from V and 3 from J, leaving 16 bases between them.